Below are 24 T cell receptor beta chains sequenced from a single sample in a study of blood T cell repertoires in COVID-19. Profiling relied on immunoSEQ multiplex PCR, and the TCRdb table lists in-frame clones only, not all of them. The data hold over 400,000 clones, with approximately 91% observed a single time. Sample: peripheral blood. These receptors were obtained from a woman aged 50 to 65 with COVID-19, enrolled during active disease.

This chain joins TRBV19 and TRBJ1-2; tentatively, D is TRBD1 (6 bases). Trimming removed 2 bases at V and 5 bases at J, with 9 bases between. CDR3 length equals 13 residues. CDR1 is LNHDA and CDR2 is SQIVND in the germline V gene (reference sequence). CDR3 residues: CASSITGLYGYTF. Here the CDR3 DNA reads TGTGCCAGTAGTATAACAGGGTTGTATGGCTACACCTTC.

The chain joins TRBV19 to TRBJ2-7; unclear D gene. This CDR3 contains 14 residues. V was shortened by 3 bases and J by 6 bases, with 15 bases between the two germline ends. The germline gives CDR1 LNHDA, CDR2 SQIVND (reference sequence). CDR3 sequence: CASSMFRSLSEQYF. Here the CDR3 DNA reads TGTGCCAGTAGTATGTTCAGGTCCCTCAGCGAGCAGTACTTC.

With respect to this clone: The missing conserved phenylalanine or tryptophan at the end of this CDR3 makes a read error likely. The DNA is left out, because the CDR3 cannot be placed on it with certainty; the CDR3 is given as TCRdb lists it. The chain combines TRBV7-9 with TRBJ1-2; the table's D call of TRBD1 was not tested on the DNA. The CDR3 extends over 12 residues, inclusive of both ends. Germline CDR1 SEHNR, CDR2 FQNEAQ (reference sequence). The CDR3 is CASSLGTEQGPL.

The V call is TRBV28, the J call TRBJ2-3; TRBD2 agrees at 8 bases. CDR3 length: 15 amino acids. V lost 8 bases to trimming and J lost 0 bases; unmatched junction nucleotides: 7. The V gene's germline CDR1 is MDHEN and CDR2 SYDVKM. In DNA form, the CDR3 reads TGTGCCAGCGTCCCCGCGGGGGGCAGCACAGATACGCAGTATTTT. Amino acids: CASVPAGGSTDTQYF.

V gene TRBV27 combines with J gene TRBJ2-1, with 7 nucleotides matching TRBD1. V shed 6 bases, J shed 5 bases, and the junction held 10 bases outside the gene matches. The CDR3 is 15 amino acids. The germline CDR1 and CDR2 sequences are MNHEY and SMNVEV (reference sequence). For the CDR3, the DNA is TGTGCCAGCAGCTACTCAGGGGGATTGAACAATGAGCAGTTCTTC. As protein: CASSYSGGLNNEQFF.

The chain joins TRBV4-1 to TRBJ2-1; 7 bases map to TRBD2. CDR3 length: 15 amino acids. Germline CDR1 and CDR2: MGHRA and YSYEKL. V lost 1 base, J lost 10 bases, and 10 bases stayed unmatched. The CDR3, as DNA: TGCGCCAGCAGCCAAGTAAAAAGCGGGGTGCGGGAGCAGTTCTTC. Translating gives CASSQVKSGVREQFF.

The V and J genes are TRBV7-9 and TRBJ1-3; D gene unclear. The V end was cut by 5 bases, the J end by 2 bases, with 13 bases between. Germline loops: CDR1 SEHNR, CDR2 FQNEAQ (reference sequence). The CDR3 is 15 residues long. CDR3: CASSLLMGTGNTIYF. The CDR3 nucleotides are TGTGCCAGCAGCCTGCTGATGGGCACTGGAAACACCATATATTTT.

This clone showed up just a few times. J is TRBJ1-4 and V is TRBV5-4; 7 positions match TRBD1. The CDR3 is 15 amino acids. Losses at the gene ends were 4 bases for V and 3 bases for J; bases not matched to a gene: 6. The germline CDR1 and CDR2 sequences are SGHNT and YYREEE (reference sequence). DNA of the CDR3: TGTGCCAGCAGCGGTAAGGGACAGCCTAATGAAAAACTGTTTTTT. This sequence encodes CASSGKGQPNEKLFF.

The CDR3 sequence is CASSMEGGDPYNEQFF. CDR3 DNA sequence: TGTGCCAGTAGTATGGAGGGAGGGGACCCCTACAATGAGCAGTTCTTC. The rearrangement uses TRBV19 and TRBJ2-1; 7 bases are shared with TRBD2. This CDR3 region has 16 residues. Germline V CDR1 and CDR2: LNHDA, SQIVND (reference sequence). The ends lost 3 bases at V and 2 bases at J; junction bases unmatched: 7.

The table lists this clone with a count of one. The J gene is TRBJ2-7, the V gene TRBV5-1; 9 bases are a match to TRBD1. Trimming cost V 0 bases and J 3 bases; bases outside gene matches: 10. The CDR3 is 17 residues long. Per the germline V gene, CDR1 is SGHRS and CDR2 is YFSETQ. Here the CDR3 reads CASSLGGPGQGFYEQYF. The CDR3 bases are TGCGCCAGCAGCTTGGGAGGGCCGGGACAGGGTTTCTACGAGCAGTACTTC.

The chain uses TRBV4-1 and TRBJ1-4; TRBD1 matches at 8 bases. The V segment lost 4 bases and the J segment 7 bases; nucleotides outside the gene matches: 14. CDR1 is MGHRA, CDR2 YSYEKL, per germline. The CDR3 consists of 17 residues. In DNA, the CDR3 is TGCGCCAGCAGCCCGTCGGGCAGGGGGCGCCCCGGTGAAAAACTGTTTTTT. Its translation is CASSPSGRGRPGEKLFF.

The gene calls are TRBV6-5 and TRBJ2-1, with 8 bases identical to TRBD2. Germline-derived CDR1 and CDR2 are MNHEY and SVGAGI. The junction had 8 bases not matched to a gene; V was cut back by 4 bases and J by 9 bases. The length of the CDR3 is 14 residues. Here the CDR3 reads CASSSGGGLGEQFF. CDR3 nucleotides: TGTGCCAGCAGTTCGGGGGGGGGCCTTGGTGAGCAGTTCTTC.

The CDR3 region is CASSSGTGFSPLHF. For the CDR3, the DNA is TGCGCCAGCAGCTCCGGGACAGGGTTTTCACCCCTCCACTTT. The chain combines TRBV5-1 with TRBJ1-6, with 9 positions matching TRBD1. This CDR3 region has 14 residues. Unmatched junction bases numbered 4, after V lost 3 bases and J lost 9 bases. The V gene's germline CDR1 is SGHRS and CDR2 YFSETQ. Filled out from reference TRBV5-1 and TRBJ1-6, the complete variable domain reads KAGVTQTPRYLIKTRGQQVTLSCSPISGHRSVSWYQQTPGQGLQFLFEYFSETQRNKGNFPGRFSGRQFSNSRSEMNVSTLELGDSALYLCASSSGTGFSPLHFGNGTRLTVT.

In DNA, the CDR3 is TGTGCCAGCACCTCATCCGGGACAGGGTACGAGCAGTACTTC. Translating it yields CASTSSGTGYEQYF. The chain combines TRBV28 with TRBJ2-7; 9 bases map to TRBD1. This CDR3 region has 14 residues. Unmatched junction bases numbered 8, after V lost 7 bases and J lost 4 bases. Germline CDR1 reads MDHEN; CDR2 reads SYDVKM.

The chain couples TRBV28 to TRBJ1-5, with TRBD1 matching 7 bases. This CDR3 has 14 residues. Trimming removed 7 bases from V and 4 bases from J; junction bases left unmatched: 7. Germline V gives CDR1 MDHEN, CDR2 SYDVKM. CDR3 sequence: CASIRGQSNQPQHF. CDR3 nucleotides: TGTGCCAGCATTCGGGGACAGTCGAATCAGCCCCAGCATTTT.

The chain links TRBV10-3 to TRBJ2-7, with D possibly matching TRBD1 (6 bases). The CDR3 length is 18 residues. Germline V lookup: CDR1 ENHRY, CDR2 SYGVKD. Trimming shortened V by 2 bases and J by 2 bases, and 22 bases separated the two germline ends. The CDR3 loop reads CAISEVGVRDTSTYEQYF. Here the CDR3 DNA reads TGTGCCATCAGTGAGGTGGGTGTGAGGGACACCTCCACCTACGAGCAGTACTTC.

The chain is built from TRBV5-8 and TRBJ1-2; D is unresolved. Germline V gene data show CDR1 as SGHTS and CDR2 as YDEGEE. Trimming removed 2 bases from V and 3 bases from J, with 17 bases in between. The length of the CDR3 is 16 residues. The CDR3 region has the DNA TGTGCCAGCAGCTTTCGGGCGGGCAGCCACTACTATGGCTACACCTTC. It translates to CASSFRAGSHYYGYTF.

V usage is TRBV2 and J usage is TRBJ1-5; no definite D call. This CDR3 spans 12 amino acids. Deletions cut 7 bases from V and 4 bases from J, with 8 bases between. CDR1 and CDR2 (germline): SNHLY, FYNNEI. The CDR3 nucleotides are TGTGCCAGCACCCGAGGGAATCAGCCCCAGCATTTT. Its protein product is CASTRGNQPQHF.

V and J are TRBV11-2 and TRBJ2-2; 7 bases are shared with TRBD1. CDR1 is SGHAT and CDR2 is FQNNGV in the germline V gene. Trimming took 5 bases from V and 11 from J; bases not matched to a gene: 5. There are 12 residues in the CDR3. CDR3 sequence (DNA): TGTGCCAGCAGCCTGGGACAGTCCGAGCTGTTTTTT. This sequence encodes CASSLGQSELFF.

As concerns this clone: A read error may produce the germline difference seen at one junction end. The chain is built from TRBV3-1 (or the pseudogene TRBV3-2) and TRBJ1-1; TRBD1 is a possible D gene (5 bases). The CDR3 has 12 amino acids. CDR1 LGHDT and CDR2 YNNKEL come from the germline V gene (reference sequence). The CDR3 is CASSQVSQLTAF. CDR3 nucleotide sequence: TGTGCCAGCAGCCAAGTGTCCCAATTGACAGCTTTT.

This clone was found once. The chain joins TRBV7-9 to TRBJ1-1, with 7 bases aligning to TRBD1. This CDR3 region has 14 residues. The V and J ends lost 0 bases and 3 bases, in that order; junction bases with no gene match: 1. The germline gives CDR1 SEHNR, CDR2 FQNEAQ (reference sequence). The CDR3 sequence: CASSLAGTDTEAFF. Here the CDR3 DNA reads TGTGCCAGCAGCTTAGCCGGGACAGACACTGAAGCTTTCTTT.

The chain carries TRBV5-1 and TRBJ1-4; D is unresolved. The CDR3 has 16 residues. V was clipped by 2 bases and J by 0 bases, with 11 bases between them. CDR1 and CDR2 (germline): SGHRS, YFSETQ. The CDR3 is CASSFGLSSTNEKLFF. For the CDR3, the DNA is TGCGCCAGCAGCTTCGGACTGTCTTCAACTAATGAAAAACTGTTTTTT.

V is TRBV20-1 and J is TRBJ2-7; 8 nucleotides match TRBD1. The CDR3 length is 14 residues. From germline, CDR1 is DFQATT and CDR2 SNEGSKA (reference sequence). The V and J ends lost 3 bases and 1 base, in that order; junction bases with no gene match: 5. The CDR3 bases are TGCAGTGCTAGTCGACAGGGGAGATCCTACGAGCAGTACTTC. Amino acid sequence: CSASRQGRSYEQYF.

This chain joins TRBV12-3 or TRBV12-4 and TRBJ1-1, with TRBD1 as a possible D gene (5 bases). Trimming cost V 5 bases and J 7 bases, with 14 bases left between them. The CDR3 runs 13 residues. For the CDR3, the DNA is TGTGCCAGCAGTCGGATCCAGGGTTTTGAAGCTTTCTTT. It translates to CASSRIQGFEAFF.